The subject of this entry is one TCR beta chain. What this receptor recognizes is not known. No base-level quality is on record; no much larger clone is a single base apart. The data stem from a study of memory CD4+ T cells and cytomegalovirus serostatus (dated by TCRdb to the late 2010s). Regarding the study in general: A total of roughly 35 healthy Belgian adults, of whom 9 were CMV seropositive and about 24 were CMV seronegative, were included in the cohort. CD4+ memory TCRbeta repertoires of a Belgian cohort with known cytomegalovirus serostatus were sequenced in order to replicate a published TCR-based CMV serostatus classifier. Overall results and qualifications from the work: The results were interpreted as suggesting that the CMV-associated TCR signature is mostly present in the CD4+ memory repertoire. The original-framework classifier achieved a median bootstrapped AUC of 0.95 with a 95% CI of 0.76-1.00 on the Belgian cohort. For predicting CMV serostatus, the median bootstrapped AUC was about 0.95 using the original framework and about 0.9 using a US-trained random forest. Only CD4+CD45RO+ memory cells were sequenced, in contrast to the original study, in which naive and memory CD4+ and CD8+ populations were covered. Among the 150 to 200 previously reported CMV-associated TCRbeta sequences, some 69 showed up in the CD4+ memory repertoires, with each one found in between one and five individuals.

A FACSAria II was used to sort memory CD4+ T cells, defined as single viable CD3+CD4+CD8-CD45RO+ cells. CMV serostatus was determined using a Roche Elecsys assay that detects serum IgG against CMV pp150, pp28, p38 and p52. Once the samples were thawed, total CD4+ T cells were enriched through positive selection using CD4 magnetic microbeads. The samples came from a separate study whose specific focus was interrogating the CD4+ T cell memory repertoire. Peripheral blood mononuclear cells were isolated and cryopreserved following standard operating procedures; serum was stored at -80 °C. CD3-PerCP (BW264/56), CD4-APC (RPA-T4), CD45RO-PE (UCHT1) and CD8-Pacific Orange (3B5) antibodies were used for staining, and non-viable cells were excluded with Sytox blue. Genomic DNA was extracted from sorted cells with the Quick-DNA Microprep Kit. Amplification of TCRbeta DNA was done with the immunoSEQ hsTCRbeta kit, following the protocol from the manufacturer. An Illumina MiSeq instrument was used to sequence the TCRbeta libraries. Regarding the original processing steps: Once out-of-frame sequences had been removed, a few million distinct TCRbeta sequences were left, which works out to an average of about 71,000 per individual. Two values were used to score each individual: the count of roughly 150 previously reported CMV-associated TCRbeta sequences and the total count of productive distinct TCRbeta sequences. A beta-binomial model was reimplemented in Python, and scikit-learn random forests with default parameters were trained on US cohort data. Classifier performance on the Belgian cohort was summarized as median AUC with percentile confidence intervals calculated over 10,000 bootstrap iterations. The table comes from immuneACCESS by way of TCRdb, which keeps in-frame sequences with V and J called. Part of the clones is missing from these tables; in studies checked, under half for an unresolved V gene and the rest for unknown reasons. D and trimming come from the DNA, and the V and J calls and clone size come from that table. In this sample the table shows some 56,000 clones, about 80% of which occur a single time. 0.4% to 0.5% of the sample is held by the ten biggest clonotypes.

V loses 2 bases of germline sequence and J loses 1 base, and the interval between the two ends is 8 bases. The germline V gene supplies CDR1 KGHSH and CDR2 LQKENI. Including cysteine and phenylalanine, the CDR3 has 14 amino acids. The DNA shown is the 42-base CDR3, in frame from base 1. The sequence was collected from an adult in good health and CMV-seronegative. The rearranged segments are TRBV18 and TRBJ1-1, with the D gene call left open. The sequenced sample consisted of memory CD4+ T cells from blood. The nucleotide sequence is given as TGTGCCAGCTCACCAGTGAACGGGAACACTGAAGCTTTCTTT. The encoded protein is CASSPVNGNTEAFF.